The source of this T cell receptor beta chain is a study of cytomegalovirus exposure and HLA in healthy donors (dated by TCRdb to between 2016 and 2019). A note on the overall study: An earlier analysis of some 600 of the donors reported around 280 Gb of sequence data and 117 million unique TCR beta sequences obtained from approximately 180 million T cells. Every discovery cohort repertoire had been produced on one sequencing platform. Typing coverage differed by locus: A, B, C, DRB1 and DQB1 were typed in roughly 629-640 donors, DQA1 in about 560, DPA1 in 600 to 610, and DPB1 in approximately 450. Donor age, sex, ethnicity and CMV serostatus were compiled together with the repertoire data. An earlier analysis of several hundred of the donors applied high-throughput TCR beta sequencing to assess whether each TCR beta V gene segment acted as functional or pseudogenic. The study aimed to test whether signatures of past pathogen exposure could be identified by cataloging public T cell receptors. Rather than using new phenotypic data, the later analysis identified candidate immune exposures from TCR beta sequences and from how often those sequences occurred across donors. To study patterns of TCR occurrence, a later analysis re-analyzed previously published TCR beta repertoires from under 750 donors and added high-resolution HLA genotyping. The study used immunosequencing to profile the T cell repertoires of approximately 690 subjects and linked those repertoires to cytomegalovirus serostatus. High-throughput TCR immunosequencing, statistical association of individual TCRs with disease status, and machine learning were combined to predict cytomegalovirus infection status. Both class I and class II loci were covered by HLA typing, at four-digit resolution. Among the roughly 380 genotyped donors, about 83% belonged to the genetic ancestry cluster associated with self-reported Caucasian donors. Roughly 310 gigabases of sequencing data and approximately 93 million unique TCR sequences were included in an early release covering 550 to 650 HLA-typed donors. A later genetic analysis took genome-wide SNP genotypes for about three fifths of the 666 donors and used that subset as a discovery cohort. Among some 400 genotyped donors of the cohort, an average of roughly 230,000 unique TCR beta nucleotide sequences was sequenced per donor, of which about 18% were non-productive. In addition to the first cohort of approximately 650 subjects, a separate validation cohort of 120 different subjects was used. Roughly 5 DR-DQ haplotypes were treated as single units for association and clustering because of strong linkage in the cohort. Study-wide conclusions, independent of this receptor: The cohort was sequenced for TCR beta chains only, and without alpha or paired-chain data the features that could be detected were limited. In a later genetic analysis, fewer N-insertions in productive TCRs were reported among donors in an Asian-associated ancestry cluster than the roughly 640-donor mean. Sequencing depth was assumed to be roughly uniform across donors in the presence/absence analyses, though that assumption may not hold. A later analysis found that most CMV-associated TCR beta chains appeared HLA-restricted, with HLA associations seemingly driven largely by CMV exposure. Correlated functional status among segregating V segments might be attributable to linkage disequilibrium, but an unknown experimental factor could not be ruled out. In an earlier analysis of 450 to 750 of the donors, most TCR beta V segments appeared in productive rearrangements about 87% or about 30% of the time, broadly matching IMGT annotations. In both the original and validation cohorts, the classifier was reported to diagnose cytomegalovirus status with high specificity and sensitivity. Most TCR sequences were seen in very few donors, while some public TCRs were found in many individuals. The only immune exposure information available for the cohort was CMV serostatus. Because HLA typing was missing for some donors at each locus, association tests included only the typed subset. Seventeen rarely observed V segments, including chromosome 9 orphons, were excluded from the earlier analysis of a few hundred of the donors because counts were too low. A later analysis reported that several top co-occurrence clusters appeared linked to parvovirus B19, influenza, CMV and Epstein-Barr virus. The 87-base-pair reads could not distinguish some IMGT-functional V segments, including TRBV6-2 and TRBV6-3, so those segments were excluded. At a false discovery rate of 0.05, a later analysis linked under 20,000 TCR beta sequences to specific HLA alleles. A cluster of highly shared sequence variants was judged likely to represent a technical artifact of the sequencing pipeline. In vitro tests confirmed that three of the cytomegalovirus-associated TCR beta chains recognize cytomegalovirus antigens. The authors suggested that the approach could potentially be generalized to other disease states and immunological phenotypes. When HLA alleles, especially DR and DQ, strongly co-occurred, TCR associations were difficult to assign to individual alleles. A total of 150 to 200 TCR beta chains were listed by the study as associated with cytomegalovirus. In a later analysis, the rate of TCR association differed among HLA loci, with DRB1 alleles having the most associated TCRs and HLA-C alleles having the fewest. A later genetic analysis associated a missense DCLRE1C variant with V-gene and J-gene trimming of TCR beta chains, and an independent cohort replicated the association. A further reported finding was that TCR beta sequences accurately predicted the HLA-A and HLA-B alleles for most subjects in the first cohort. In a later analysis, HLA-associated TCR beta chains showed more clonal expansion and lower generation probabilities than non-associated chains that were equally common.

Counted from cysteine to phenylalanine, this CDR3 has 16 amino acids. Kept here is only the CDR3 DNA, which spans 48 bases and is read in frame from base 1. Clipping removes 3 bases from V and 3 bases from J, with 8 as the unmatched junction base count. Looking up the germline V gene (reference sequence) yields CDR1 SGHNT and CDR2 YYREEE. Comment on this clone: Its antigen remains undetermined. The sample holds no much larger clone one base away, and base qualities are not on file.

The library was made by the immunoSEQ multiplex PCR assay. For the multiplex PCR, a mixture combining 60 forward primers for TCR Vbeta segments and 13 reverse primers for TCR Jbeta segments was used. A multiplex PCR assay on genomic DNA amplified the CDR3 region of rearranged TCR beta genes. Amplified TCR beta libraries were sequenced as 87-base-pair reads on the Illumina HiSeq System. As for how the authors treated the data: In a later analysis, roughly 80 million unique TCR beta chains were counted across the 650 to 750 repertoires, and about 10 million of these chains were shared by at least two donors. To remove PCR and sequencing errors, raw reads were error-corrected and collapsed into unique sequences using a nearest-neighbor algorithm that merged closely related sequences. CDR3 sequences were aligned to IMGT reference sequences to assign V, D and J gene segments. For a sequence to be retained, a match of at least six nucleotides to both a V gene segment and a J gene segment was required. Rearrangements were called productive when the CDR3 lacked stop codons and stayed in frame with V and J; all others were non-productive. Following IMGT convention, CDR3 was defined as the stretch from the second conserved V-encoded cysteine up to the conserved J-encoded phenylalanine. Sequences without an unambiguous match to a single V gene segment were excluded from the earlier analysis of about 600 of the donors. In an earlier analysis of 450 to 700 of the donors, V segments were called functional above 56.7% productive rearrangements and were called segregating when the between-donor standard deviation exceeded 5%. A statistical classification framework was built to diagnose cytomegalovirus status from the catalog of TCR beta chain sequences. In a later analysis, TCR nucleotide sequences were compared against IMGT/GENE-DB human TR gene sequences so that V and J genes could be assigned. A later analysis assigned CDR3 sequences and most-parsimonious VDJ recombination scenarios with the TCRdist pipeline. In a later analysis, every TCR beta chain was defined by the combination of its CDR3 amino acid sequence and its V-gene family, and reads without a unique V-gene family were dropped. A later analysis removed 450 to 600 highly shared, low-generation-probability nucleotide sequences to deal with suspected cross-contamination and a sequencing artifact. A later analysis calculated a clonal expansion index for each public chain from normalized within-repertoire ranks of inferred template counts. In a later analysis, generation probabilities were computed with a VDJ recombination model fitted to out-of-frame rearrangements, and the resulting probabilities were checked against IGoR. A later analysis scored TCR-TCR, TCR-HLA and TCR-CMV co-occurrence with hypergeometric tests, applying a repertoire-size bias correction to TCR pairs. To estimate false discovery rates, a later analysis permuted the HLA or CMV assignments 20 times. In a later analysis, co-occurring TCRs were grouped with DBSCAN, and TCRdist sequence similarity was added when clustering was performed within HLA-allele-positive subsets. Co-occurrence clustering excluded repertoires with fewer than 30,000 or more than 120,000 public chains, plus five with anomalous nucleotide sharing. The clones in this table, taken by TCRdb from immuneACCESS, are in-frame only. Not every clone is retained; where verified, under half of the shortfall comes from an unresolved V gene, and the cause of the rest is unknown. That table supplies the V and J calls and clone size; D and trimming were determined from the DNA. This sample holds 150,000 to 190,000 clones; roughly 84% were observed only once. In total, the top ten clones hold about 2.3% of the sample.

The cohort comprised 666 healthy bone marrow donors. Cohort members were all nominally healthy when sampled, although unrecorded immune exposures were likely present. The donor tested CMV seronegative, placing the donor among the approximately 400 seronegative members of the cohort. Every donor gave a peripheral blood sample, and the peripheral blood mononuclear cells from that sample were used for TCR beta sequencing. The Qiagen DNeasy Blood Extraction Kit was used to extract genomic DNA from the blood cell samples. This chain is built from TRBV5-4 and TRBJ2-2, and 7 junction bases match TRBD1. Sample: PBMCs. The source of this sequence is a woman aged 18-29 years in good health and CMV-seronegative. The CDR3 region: CASSSSGTVYTGELFF. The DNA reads TGTGCCAGCAGCTCCTCGGGGACAGTATACACCGGGGAGCTGTTTTTT.